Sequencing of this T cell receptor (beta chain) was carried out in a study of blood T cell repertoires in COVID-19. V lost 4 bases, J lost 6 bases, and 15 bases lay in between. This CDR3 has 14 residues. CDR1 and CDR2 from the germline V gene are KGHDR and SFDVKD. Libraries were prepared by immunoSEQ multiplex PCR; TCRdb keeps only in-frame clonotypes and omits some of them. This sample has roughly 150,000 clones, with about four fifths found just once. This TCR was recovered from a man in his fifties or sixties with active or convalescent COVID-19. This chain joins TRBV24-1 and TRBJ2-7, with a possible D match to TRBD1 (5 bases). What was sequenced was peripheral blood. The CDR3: CATSDRARSSEQYF. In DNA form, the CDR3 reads TGTGCCACCAGTGACAGGGCTAGATCGAGCGAGCAGTACTTC.